This is a list of T cell receptor beta chains from one sample in a study of control samples from healthy donors and cancer patients. Sequencing was performed with immunoSEQ multiplex PCR; in TCRdb, only in-frame clones are kept and a portion is missing. This sample has approximately 170,000 clones, with around 92% found just once. The sequenced sample was blood. Receptors originate from a woman aged 30 to 39 in good health. Both conserved end residues are part of each CDR3. D genes are given only for firm matches. Clone size appears in some rows only: once, few, many, or a class for an expanded clone.

v_call: TRBV28; clone_size: .; j_call: TRBJ2-1; d_call: TRBD2; cdr3_aa: CASSPRLAGGNPNEQFF; cdr3_nt: TGTGCCAGCAGCCCCCGACTAGCGGGAGGAAATCCCAATGAGCAGTTCTTC
v_call: TRBV28; clone_size: .; j_call: TRBJ1-6; d_call: TRBD1; cdr3_aa: CASQTGSSPLHF; cdr3_nt: TGTGCCAGCCAGACAGGGTCCTCACCCCTCCACTTT
v_call: TRBV11-3; clone_size: .; j_call: TRBJ2-2; d_call: .; cdr3_aa: CASSLTANTGELFF; cdr3_nt: TGTGCCAGCAGCTTGACAGCGAACACCGGGGAGCTGTTTTTT
v_call: TRBV18; clone_size: .; j_call: TRBJ1-1; d_call: TRBD1; cdr3_aa: CASSPRQGGTEAFF; cdr3_nt: TGTGCCAGCTCACCACGACAGGGCGGCACTGAAGCTTTCTTT
v_call: TRBV5-1; clone_size: .; j_call: TRBJ2-3; d_call: .; cdr3_aa: CASSLVRVDTDTQYF; cdr3_nt: TGCGCCAGCAGCTTGGTTAGGGTAGACACAGATACGCAGTATTTT
v_call: TRBV7-2; clone_size: .; j_call: TRBJ1-6; d_call: .; cdr3_aa: CASSIPNSPLHF; cdr3_nt: TGTGCCAGCAGCATCCCCAATTCACCCCTCCACTTT
v_call: TRBV15; clone_size: .; j_call: TRBJ2-3; d_call: .; cdr3_aa: CATSREDLSTDTQYF; cdr3_nt: TGTGCCACCAGCAGAGAGGATTTGTCCACAGATACGCAGTATTTT
v_call: TRBV29-1; clone_size: .; j_call: TRBJ2-1; d_call: TRBD1; cdr3_aa: CSVAPTGINEQFF; cdr3_nt: TGCAGCGTGGCCCCGACAGGGATCAATGAGCAGTTCTTC
v_call: TRBV24-1; clone_size: .; j_call: TRBJ2-4; d_call: TRBD2; cdr3_aa: CATSRGGSAKNIQYF; cdr3_nt: TGTGCCACCAGTCGGGGCGGGAGTGCCAAAAACATTCAGTACTTC
v_call: TRBV5-5; clone_size: .; j_call: TRBJ1-3; d_call: TRBD1; cdr3_aa: CASSLSRGSGNTIYF; cdr3_nt: TGTGCCAGCAGCTTGTCCAGGGGGTCTGGAAACACCATATATTTT
v_call: TRBV5-6; clone_size: .; j_call: TRBJ2-7; d_call: TRBD1; cdr3_aa: CASSWDRGRGEQYF; cdr3_nt: TGTGCCAGCAGCTGGGACAGGGGGCGCGGGGAGCAGTACTTC
v_call: TRBV7-6; clone_size: .; j_call: TRBJ2-1; d_call: TRBD2; cdr3_aa: CASSLGASGGDEQFF; cdr3_nt: TGTGCCAGCAGCTTAGGGGCTAGCGGGGGGGATGAGCAGTTCTTC
v_call: TRBV29-1; clone_size: .; j_call: TRBJ2-7; d_call: .; cdr3_aa: CSVEKGEAYEQYF; cdr3_nt: TGCAGCGTTGAGAAGGGGGAGGCCTACGAGCAGTACTTC
v_call: TRBV18; clone_size: once; j_call: TRBJ1-5; d_call: .; cdr3_aa: CASSPPGTYNQPQHF; cdr3_nt: TGTGCCAGCTCACCACCCGGGACTTACAATCAGCCCCAGCATTTT